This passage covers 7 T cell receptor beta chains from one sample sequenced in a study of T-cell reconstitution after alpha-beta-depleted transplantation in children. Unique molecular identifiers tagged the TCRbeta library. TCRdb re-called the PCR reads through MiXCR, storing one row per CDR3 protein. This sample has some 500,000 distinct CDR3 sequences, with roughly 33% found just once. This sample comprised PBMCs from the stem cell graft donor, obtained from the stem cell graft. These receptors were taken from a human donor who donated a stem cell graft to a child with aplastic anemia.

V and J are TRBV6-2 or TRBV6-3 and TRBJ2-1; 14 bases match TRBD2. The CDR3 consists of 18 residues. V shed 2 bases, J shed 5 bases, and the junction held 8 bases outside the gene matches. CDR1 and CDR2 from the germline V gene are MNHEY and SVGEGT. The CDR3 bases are TGTGCCAGCAGTTACCCTAGACTAGCGGGAGGGGAAGACAATGAGCAGTTCTTC. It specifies CASSYPRLAGGEDNEQFF.

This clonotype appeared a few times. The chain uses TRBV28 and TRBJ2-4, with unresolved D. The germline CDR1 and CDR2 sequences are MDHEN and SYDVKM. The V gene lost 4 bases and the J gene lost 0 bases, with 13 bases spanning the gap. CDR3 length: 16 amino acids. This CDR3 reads CASSSAERLAKNIQYF. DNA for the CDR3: TGTGCCAGCAGTTCGGCAGAAAGGCTAGCCAAAAACATTCAGTACTTC.

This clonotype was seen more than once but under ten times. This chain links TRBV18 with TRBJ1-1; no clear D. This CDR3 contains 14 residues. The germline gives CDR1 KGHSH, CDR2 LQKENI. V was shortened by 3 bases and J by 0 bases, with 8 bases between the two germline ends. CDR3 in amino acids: CASSPEPMNTEAFF. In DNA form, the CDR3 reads TGTGCCAGCTCACCGGAACCGATGAACACTGAAGCTTTCTTT. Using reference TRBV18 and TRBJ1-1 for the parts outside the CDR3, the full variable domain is NAGVMQNPRHLVRRRGQEARLRCSPMKGHSHVYWYRQLPEEGLKFMVYLQKENIIDESGMPKERFSAEFPKEGPSILRIQQVVRGDSAAYFCASSPEPMNTEAFFGQGTRLTVV.

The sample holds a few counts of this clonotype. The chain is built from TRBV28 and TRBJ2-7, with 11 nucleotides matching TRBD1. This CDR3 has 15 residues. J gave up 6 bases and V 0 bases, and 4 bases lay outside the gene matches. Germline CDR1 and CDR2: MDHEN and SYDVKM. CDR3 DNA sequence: TGTGCCAGCAGTTTATGGGGACAGGGGGACTTCGAGCAGTACTTC. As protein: CASSLWGQGDFEQYF.

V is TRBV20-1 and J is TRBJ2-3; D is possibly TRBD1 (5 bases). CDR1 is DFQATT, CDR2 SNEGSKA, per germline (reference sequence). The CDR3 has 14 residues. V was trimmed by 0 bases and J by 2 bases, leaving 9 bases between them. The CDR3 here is CSARDGASTDTQYF. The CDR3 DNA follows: TGCAGTGCTAGAGATGGGGCCTCCACAGATACGCAGTATTTT.

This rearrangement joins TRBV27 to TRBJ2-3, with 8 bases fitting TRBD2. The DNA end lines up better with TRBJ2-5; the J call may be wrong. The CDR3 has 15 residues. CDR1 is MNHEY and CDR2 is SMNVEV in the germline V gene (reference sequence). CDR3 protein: CASSLDQAGVATQYF. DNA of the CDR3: TGTGCCAGCTCCTTAGATCAAGCGGGAGTCGCGACCCAGTACTTC.

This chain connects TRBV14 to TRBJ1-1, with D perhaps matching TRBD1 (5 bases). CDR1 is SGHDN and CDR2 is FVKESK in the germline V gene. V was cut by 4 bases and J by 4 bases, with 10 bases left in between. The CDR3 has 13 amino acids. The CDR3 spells CASSRSRGTEAFF. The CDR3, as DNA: TGTGCCAGCAGCCGCTCGAGGGGCACTGAAGCTTTCTTT.